These 29 T cell receptor beta chains came from one sample sequenced in a study of blood T cell repertoires in COVID-19. Profiled with immunoSEQ multiplex PCR; TCRdb holds only in-frame clones, not every one. This table has about 380,000 clones, roughly 85% appearing once. Specimen: peripheral blood. All receptors derive from a woman younger than 35 with acute or convalescent COVID-19.

The CDR3 sequence: CASSGGTPSSYNSPLHF. The CDR3 DNA reads TGTGCCAGCAGCGGCGGGACCCCGAGCTCCTATAATTCACCCCTCCACTTT. The gene calls are TRBV5-6 and TRBJ1-6; the D gene is possibly TRBD1 (5 bases). This CDR3 comprises 17 residues. The V gene lost 4 bases and the J gene lost 0 bases, with 14 bases spanning the gap. Germline V CDR1 and CDR2: SGHDT, YYEEEE.

This chain uses TRBV25-1 with TRBJ2-4, with D maybe TRBD2 (7 bases). The germline V gene has CDR1 MGHDK and CDR2 SYGVNS. The CDR3 is 13 amino acids. Trimming took off 2 bases at V and 7 bases at J, with 9 bases between the two ends. The CDR3 here is CASSERGGNIQYF. The CDR3 DNA follows: TGTGCCAGCAGTGAAAGGGGGGGGAACATTCAGTACTTC.

The chain combines TRBV7-9 with TRBJ2-1, with 15 bases lining up with TRBD2. CDR1 and CDR2 (germline): SEHNR, FQNEAQ (reference sequence). The CDR3 length is 19 residues. The V gene end was trimmed by 5 bases and the J gene end by 2 bases; junction bases not matched to a gene: 10. CDR3 amino acids: CASSRGLAGGASTYNEQFF. CDR3 in DNA: TGTGCCAGCAGCCGGGGACTAGCGGGAGGAGCATCTACCTACAATGAGCAGTTCTTC. Full variable domain (remainder filled in from reference TRBV7-9 and TRBJ2-1): DTGVSQNPRHKITKRGQNVTFRCDPISEHNRLYWYRQTLGQGPEFLTYFQNEAQLEKSRLLSDRFSAERPKGSFSTLEIQRTEQGDSAMYLCASSRGLAGGASTYNEQFFGPGTRLTVL.

This clone was recorded once. The chain combines TRBV2 with TRBJ2-7, with 9 bases matching TRBD2. V was clipped by 5 bases and J by 5 bases; unmatched bases: 7. The CDR3 totals 14 residues. The germline V gene has CDR1 SNHLY and CDR2 FYNNEI. CDR3 DNA sequence: TGTGCCAGCAGTTTTAGCGGGAGAGTCAACGAGCAGTACTTC. Translation gives CASSFSGRVNEQYF.

Remarks on this clone: The sample contains more than one DNA sequence encoding this CDR3. This rearrangement joins TRBV28 to TRBJ1-2, with 8 positions matching TRBD1. V dropped 8 bases and J dropped 4; count of bases not matched to a gene: 3. Germline V gene data show CDR1 as MDHEN and CDR2 as SYDVKM. The CDR3 sequence is 12 residues long. CDR3 sequence reads: CASADRGYGYTF. CDR3 sequence (DNA): TGTGCCAGCGCAGACAGGGGCTATGGCTACACCTTC.

The chain joins TRBV18 to TRBJ1-1; D call uncertain. Germline V lookup: CDR1 KGHSH, CDR2 LQKENI. CDR3 length: 17 residues. The V gene lost 1 base and the J gene lost 8 bases, with 23 bases spanning the gap. The CDR3 reads CASSPLFQAQDWLEAFF. The DNA for the CDR3 is TGTGCCAGCTCACCACTTTTTCAGGCTCAGGATTGGTTGGAAGCTTTCTTT.

The rearrangement joins TRBV20-1 to TRBJ2-7, with 8 positions matching TRBD1. Germline V lookup: CDR1 DFQATT, CDR2 SNEGSKA (reference sequence). The V segment lost 3 bases and the J segment 3 bases; nucleotides outside the gene matches: 10. This CDR3 spans 15 amino acids. In nucleotides, the CDR3 is TGCAGTGCTAGTCGGCAGGGGGCCATTTACTACGAGCAGTACTTC. Translating gives CSASRQGAIYYEQYF.

The J gene is TRBJ1-1, the V gene TRBV3-1 (or the pseudogene TRBV3-2); D is perhaps TRBD1 (5 bases). Trimming took 3 bases from V and 6 from J, leaving 8 bases between them. The CDR3 loop spans 12 amino acids. Germline CDR1 LGHDT, CDR2 YNNKEL (reference sequence). CDR3 sequence: CASSQGGAEAFF. CDR3 coding DNA: TGTGCCAGCAGCCAGGGGGGAGCTGAAGCTTTCTTT.

V and J are TRBV19 and TRBJ2-5; a weak D match, TRBD2 (6 bases). V gave up 7 bases and J gave up 5 bases, with 17 bases separating them. The V gene's germline CDR1 is LNHDA and CDR2 SQIVND (reference sequence). The CDR3 has 14 amino acids. Written as DNA, the CDR3 is TGTGCCAGTAACCCCGGAGGAGGGGTGGAGACCCAGTACTTC. It codes for CASNPGGGVETQYF. The whole variable domain, remainder taken from reference TRBV19 and TRBJ2-5, is DGGITQSPKYLFRKEGQNVTLSCEQNLNHDAMYWYRQDPGQGLRLIYYSQIVNDFQKGDIAEGYSVSREKKESFPLTVTSAQKNPTAFYLCASNPGGGVETQYFGPGTRLLVL.

The rearrangement joins TRBV24-1 to TRBJ2-5; 8 bases align to TRBD1. This CDR3 spans 15 amino acids. Looked up from germline, CDR1 is KGHDR and CDR2 is SFDVKD. The junction had 7 bases not matched to a gene; V was cut back by 4 bases and J by 4 bases. The CDR3 nucleotides are TGTGCCACCAGTGAAGGACAGGGAACGCGAGAGACCCAGTACTTC. It codes for CATSEGQGTRETQYF.

In its sample, this clone was seen once. This sequence joins TRBV29-1 and TRBJ1-1; the match to TRBD1 covers 7 bases. The V segment lost 6 bases and the J segment 0 bases; nucleotides outside the gene matches: 7. CDR3 length: 14 residues. Germline CDR1 and CDR2: SQVTM and ANQGSEA. CDR3 region: CSVPGQEMNTEAFF. Written as DNA, the CDR3 is TGCAGCGTCCCCGGACAGGAAATGAACACTGAAGCTTTCTTT.

This clone is a singleton in its sample. The rearrangement links TRBV2 to TRBJ1-1; a weak D match, TRBD1 (6 bases). V shed 8 bases and J shed 4 bases, with 11 bases lying between them. Per germline, CDR1 SNHLY and CDR2 FYNNEI. CDR3 length: 12 residues. CDR3 bases: TGTGCCAGCTCCGGGACATCCACTGAAGCTTTCTTT. The encoded protein is CASSGTSTEAFF.

V is TRBV18 and J is TRBJ2-5; D possibly corresponds to TRBD2 (6 bases). The CDR3 spans 15 residues. Germline V gives CDR1 KGHSH, CDR2 LQKENI. V lost 6 bases, J lost 4 bases, and 18 bases lay in between. In DNA, the CDR3 is TGTGCCAGCTCTTACCGCCGGGACTCATTAGAGACCCAGTACTTC. As protein: CASSYRRDSLETQYF. Full variable domain (rest looked up from reference TRBV18 and TRBJ2-5): NAGVMQNPRHLVRRRGQEARLRCSPMKGHSHVYWYRQLPEEGLKFMVYLQKENIIDESGMPKERFSAEFPKEGPSILRIQQVVRGDSAAYFCASSYRRDSLETQYFGPGTRLLVL.

The chain couples TRBV3-1 (or the pseudogene TRBV3-2) to TRBJ1-5; 7 bases line up with TRBD1. V trimming: 0 bases; J trimming: 4 bases; junction bases outside the gene matches: 12. The CDR3 length is 18 residues. Germline CDR1 and CDR2: LGHDT and YNNKEL (reference sequence). CDR3 in amino acids: CASSQDPSVRGTNQPQHF. Written as DNA, the CDR3 is TGTGCCAGCAGCCAAGACCCCTCGGTCAGGGGGACTAATCAGCCCCAGCATTTT.

V gene TRBV18 combines with J gene TRBJ2-1; 11 bases agree with TRBD1. CDR1 is KGHSH and CDR2 is LQKENI in the germline V gene. Losses at the gene ends were 0 bases for V and 9 bases for J; bases not matched to a gene: 4. The CDR3 contains 15 residues. The DNA of the CDR3 is TGTGCCAGCTCACCACCCGGACAGGGGGCGCCTGAGCAGTTCTTC. This translates into CASSPPGQGAPEQFF.

This chain uses TRBV10-3 with TRBJ2-7; 7 positions match TRBD1. The CDR3 sequence is 16 residues long. Germline V gives CDR1 ENHRY, CDR2 SYGVKD. V gave up 8 bases and J gave up 4 bases; unmatched junction bases: 17. The DNA for the CDR3 is TGTGCCATCCCCTGGGGCTCCCGGGACAGATCATACGAGCAGTACTTC. Its translation: CAIPWGSRDRSYEQYF.

This clone was seen just once. The chain uses TRBV3-1 (or the pseudogene TRBV3-2) and TRBJ1-1; TRBD1 might be the D (5 bases). Trimming removed 1 base at V and 4 bases at J, with 7 bases between. CDR1 is LGHDT, CDR2 YNNKEL, per germline (reference sequence). This CDR3 has 13 residues. CDR3 protein: CASSQGGVTEAFF. CDR3 bases: TGTGCCAGCAGCCAAGGGGGCGTCACTGAAGCTTTCTTT.

This chain joins TRBV5-1 and TRBJ2-5, with D unresolved. V lost 0 bases and J lost 4, with 7 bases in between. CDR1 is SGHRS, CDR2 YFSETQ, per germline. The CDR3 length is 13 residues. CDR3 protein: CASSLGVRETQYF. The CDR3 DNA is TGCGCCAGCAGCTTGGGAGTCCGAGAGACCCAGTACTTC.

The chain joins TRBV27 to TRBJ1-1; D is ambiguous. Trimming left V 2 bases short and J 3 bases short, with 10 bases between. This CDR3 comprises 14 residues. Germline CDR1 MNHEY, CDR2 SMNVEV (reference sequence). In DNA, the CDR3 is TGTGCCAGCAGTTTAGGGCATGACCACACTGAAGCTTTCTTT. This encodes CASSLGHDHTEAFF.

On this clone: This sample also contains other DNA sequences that code for the same CDR3. The rearrangement links TRBV5-4 to TRBJ2-3, with 7 bases lining up with TRBD2. The CDR3 spans 14 residues. J lost 1 base, V lost 1 base, and 0 bases had no gene match. The germline V gene has CDR1 SGHNT and CDR2 YYREEE (reference sequence). CDR3 coding DNA: TGTGCCAGCAGCTTGCGGGGGGGCACAGATACGCAGTATTTT. Encoded protein: CASSLRGGTDTQYF.

The rearrangement uses TRBV5-6 and TRBJ2-7; TRBD1 matches at 8 bases. CDR1 SGHDT and CDR2 YYEEEE come from the germline V gene. The junction had 11 bases not matched to a gene; V was cut back by 5 bases and J by 1 base. The CDR3 length is 16 residues. DNA for the CDR3: TGTGCCAGCAGTTCTCCGGGACAGGCCCTTTCCTACGAGCAGTACTTC. It encodes CASSSPGQALSYEQYF.

In its sample, this clone was seen once. V is TRBV28 and J is TRBJ2-3; 8 positions match TRBD2. Germline-derived CDR1 and CDR2 are MDHEN and SYDVKM. J lost 2 bases, V lost 6 bases, and 7 bases had no gene match. The CDR3 consists of 15 residues. CDR3 amino acids: CASRQLAELTDTQYF. CDR3 DNA: TGTGCCAGCAGGCAACTAGCGGAACTCACAGATACGCAGTATTTT.

This chain links TRBV6-5 with TRBJ1-5; D remains unclear. Germline assignment: CDR1 MNHEY and CDR2 SVGAGI. The CDR3 spans 13 residues. Trimming pared 8 bases from V and 0 bases from J, leaving 8 bases between. The CDR3 DNA is TGTGCCAGCTGTAGAGATAGCAATCAGCCCCAGCATTTT. Protein: CASCRDSNQPQHF.

This clone occurred once. The rearrangement joins TRBV28 to TRBJ2-1, with 16 positions matching TRBD2. The CDR3 runs to 16 residues. CDR1 is MDHEN and CDR2 is SYDVKM in the germline V gene. V shed 4 bases and J 10 bases; nucleotides not matched to a gene: 7. CDR3 coding DNA: TGTGCCAGCAGTTCACCGGGACTAGCGGGAGGGTGGGAGCAGTTCTTC. Translated, it gives CASSSPGLAGGWEQFF.

The V and J genes are TRBV3-1 (or the pseudogene TRBV3-2) and TRBJ2-1; 11 bases are a match to TRBD2. After removal of 3 bases from V and 11 bases from J, the junction contained 0 bases not matched to a gene. The CDR3 is 12 residues long. Germline V gene data show CDR1 as LGHDT and CDR2 as YNNKEL (reference sequence). CDR3 loop: CASSQTSGKQFF. In DNA form, the CDR3 reads TGTGCCAGCAGCCAGACTAGCGGGAAGCAGTTCTTC.

The chain joins TRBV24-1 to TRBJ2-2; 8 nucleotides line up with TRBD2. The V segment lost 3 bases and the J segment 6 bases; nucleotides outside the gene matches: 8. Looked up from germline, CDR1 is KGHDR and CDR2 is SFDVKD. The CDR3 extends over 16 amino acids. This chain's CDR3 is CATSDTGGRPSGELFF. DNA of the CDR3: TGTGCCACCAGTGATACGGGCGGGAGGCCTTCCGGGGAGCTGTTTTTT.

The chain uses TRBV28 and TRBJ2-5; D gene unclear. Trimming removed 5 bases from V and 2 bases from J, with 18 bases in between. The CDR3 is 16 amino acids. Germline CDR1 reads MDHEN; CDR2 reads SYDVKM. The DNA for the CDR3 is TGTGCCAGCAGTACCCTGAAAGAGGCAAGACAAGAGACCCAGTACTTC. It translates to CASSTLKEARQETQYF.

V is TRBV5-4 and J is TRBJ2-7; 8 positions match TRBD2. CDR1 and CDR2 (germline): SGHNT, YYREEE (reference sequence). The CDR3 has 16 amino acids. V gave up 3 bases and J gave up 3 bases; unmatched junction bases: 11. The CDR3 nucleotides read TGTGCCAGCAGCTCTGCCAGCGGGAGTGGTCTCTACGAGCAGTACTTC. Amino acids: CASSSASGSGLYEQYF. The full variable domain, completed using reference TRBV5-4 and TRBJ2-7, is ETGVTQSPTHLIKTRGQQVTLRCSSQSGHNTVSWYQQALGQGPQFIFQYYREEENGRGNFPPRFSGLQFPNYSSELNVNALELDDSALYLCASSSASGSGLYEQYFGPGTRLTVT.

The V call is TRBV19, the J call TRBJ1-2, with TRBD1 as a possible D gene (6 bases). V was trimmed by 1 base and J by 6 bases, leaving 9 bases between them. The CDR3 contains 13 residues. CDR1 is LNHDA and CDR2 is SQIVND in the germline V gene (reference sequence). The CDR3 loop reads CASSIATGDGYTF. The DNA of the CDR3 is TGTGCCAGTAGTATAGCGACAGGTGATGGCTACACCTTC.